This TCR beta chain was recovered during a study of T-cell reconstitution after alpha-beta-depleted transplantation in children. With regard to this clonotype: The junction and the germline gene differ at one end; a read error may be behind it.

This sample's TCRbeta library carried unique molecular identifier barcodes. A single record per CDR3 protein comes from TCRdb applying MiXCR to the PCR reads. The repertoire holds 200,000 to 300,000 distinct CDR3 sequences, with approximately 12% as singletons. Per the germline V gene, CDR1 is SGHRS and CDR2 is YFSETQ. The CDR3 runs 18 residues. The receptor was isolated from a human donor who donated a stem cell graft to a child with acute lymphoblastic leukemia. Sample: PBMCs from the stem cell graft donor, taken from the stem cell graft. The rearrangement uses TRBV5-1 and TRBJ2-6, with 8 positions matching TRBD1. For the CDR3, the DNA is TGCGCCAGCAGCTCAAAAGGGGCAGGGGGCGATGGGGCCAACGGCCTGACTTTC. Amino acids: CASSSKGAGGDGANGLTF.